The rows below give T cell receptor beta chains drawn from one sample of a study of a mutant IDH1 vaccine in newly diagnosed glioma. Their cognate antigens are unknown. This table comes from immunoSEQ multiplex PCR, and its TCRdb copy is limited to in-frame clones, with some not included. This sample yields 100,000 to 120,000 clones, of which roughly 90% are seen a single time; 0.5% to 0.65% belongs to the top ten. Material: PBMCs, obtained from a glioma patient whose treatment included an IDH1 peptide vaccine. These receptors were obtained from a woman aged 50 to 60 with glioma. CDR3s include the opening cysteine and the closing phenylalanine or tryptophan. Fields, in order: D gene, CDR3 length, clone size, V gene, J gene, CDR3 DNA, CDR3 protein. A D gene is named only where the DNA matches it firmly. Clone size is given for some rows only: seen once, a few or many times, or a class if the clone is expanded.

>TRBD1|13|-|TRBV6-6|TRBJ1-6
TGTGCCAGCTTAGACAGGGGATTATCACCCCTCCACTTT
CASLDRGLSPLHF
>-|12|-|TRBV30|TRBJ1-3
TGTGCCTGGAGTTACTCTGGAAACACCATATATTTT
CAWSYSGNTIYF
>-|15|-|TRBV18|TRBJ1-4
TGTGCCAGCTCACCCCCGGGACGGACTCATGAAAAACTGTTTTTT
CASSPPGRTHEKLFF
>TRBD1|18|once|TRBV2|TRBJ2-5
TGTGCCAGCAGTGCTTTAGGTCTCCGGGACAGGGGGCTGGAGACCCAGTACTTC
CASSALGLRDRGLETQYF
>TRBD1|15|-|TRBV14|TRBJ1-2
TGTGCCAGCAGCCAAGACCCCGGGACAGGGGGGGGCTACACCTTC
CASSQDPGTGGGYTF
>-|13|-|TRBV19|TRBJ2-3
TGTGCCAGTAGTCACGTCGACACAGATACGCAGTATTTT
CASSHVDTDTQYF
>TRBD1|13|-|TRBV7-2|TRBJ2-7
TGTGCCAGCAGCTTAGCAGGGGGCCACGAGCAGTACTTC
CASSLAGGHEQYF
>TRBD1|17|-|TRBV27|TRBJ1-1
TGTGCCAGCAGTCCCTGGACAGGGGGCCGGGGGAACACTGAAGCTTTCTTT
CASSPWTGGRGNTEAFF
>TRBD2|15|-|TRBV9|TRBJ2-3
TGTGCCAGCAGCGCCGGGGGGGACGGAACAGATACGCAGTATTTT
CASSAGGDGTDTQYF
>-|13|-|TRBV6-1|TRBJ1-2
TGTGCCAGCAGTGATTGGGGAGGGGCCGGCTACACCTTC
CASSDWGGAGYTF
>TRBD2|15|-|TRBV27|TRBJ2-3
TGTGCCAGCACCTGGGGGACTAGCGGGAGGGCTACGCAGTATTTT
CASTWGTSGRATQYF
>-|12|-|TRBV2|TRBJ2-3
TGTGCCAGCATGGGGCGAACAGATACGCAGTATTTT
CASMGRTDTQYF
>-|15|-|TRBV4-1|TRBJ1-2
TGCGCCAGCAGCCAAGATAAAGGGGGGGACTATGGCTACACCTTC
CASSQDKGGDYGYTF
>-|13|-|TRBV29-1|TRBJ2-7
TGCAGCGTTGGTTCCCTCTTGGGCTACGAGCAGTACTTC
CSVGSLLGYEQYF
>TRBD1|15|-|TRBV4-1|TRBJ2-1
TGCGCCAGCAGCCAAGGGACAGGGGACTACAATGAGCAGTTCTTC
CASSQGTGDYNEQFF
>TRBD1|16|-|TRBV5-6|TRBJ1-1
TGTGCCAGCAGCTTGCGGGACAGCACTATGAACACTGAAGCTTTCTTT
CASSLRDSTMNTEAFF
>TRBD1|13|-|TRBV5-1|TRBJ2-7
TGCGCCAGCAGCGTATCGGGACAGGGAGATCAGTACTTC
CASSVSGQGDQYF
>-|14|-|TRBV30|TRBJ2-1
TGTGCCTGGAATTCGGCGGGATTTAACAATGAGCAGTTCTTC
CAWNSAGFNNEQFF
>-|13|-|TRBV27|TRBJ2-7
TGTGCCAGCACCCAACCTGGTACCTACGAGCAGTACTTC
CASTQPGTYEQYF
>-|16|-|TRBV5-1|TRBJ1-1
TGCGCCAGCAGCTTGGGAGAGACAGTGGTGAACACTGAAGCTTTCTTT
CASSLGETVVNTEAFF
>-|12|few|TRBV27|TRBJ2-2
TGTGCCAGCAGTCCCTTAGCCGGGGAGCTGTTTTTT
CASSPLAGELFF
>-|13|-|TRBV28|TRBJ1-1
TGTGCCAGCAGTCCCGACGGCAGGGAGGGAGCTTTCTTT
CASSPDGREGAFF